The clone carrying this T cell receptor beta chain was counted once. The sample is drawn from a study of OX40 agonist ivuxolimab in advanced cancers. The CDR3 runs 16 residues. V lost 1 base and J lost 4, with 11 bases in between. From germline, CDR1 is LGHNA and CDR2 YSLEER. The data were produced by immunoSEQ multiplex PCR, yet TCRdb's version contains in-frame clones alone and is incomplete. The profile shows 68,000 or so clones, around four fifths of them singletons. V gene TRBV4-3 combines with J gene TRBJ2-6; TRBD2 might be the D (5 bases). The sequenced sample was CD4+ or CD8+ T cells sorted from blood, obtained in a trial of the OX40 agonist ivuxolimab. The receptor was derived from an adult with an advanced solid tumor such as melanoma, head and neck, liver or kidney cancer. The CDR3 sequence: CASSQGGRSGANVLTF. As DNA, the CDR3 is TGCGCCAGCAGCCAAGGAGGGCGTTCCGGGGCCAACGTCCTGACTTTC.